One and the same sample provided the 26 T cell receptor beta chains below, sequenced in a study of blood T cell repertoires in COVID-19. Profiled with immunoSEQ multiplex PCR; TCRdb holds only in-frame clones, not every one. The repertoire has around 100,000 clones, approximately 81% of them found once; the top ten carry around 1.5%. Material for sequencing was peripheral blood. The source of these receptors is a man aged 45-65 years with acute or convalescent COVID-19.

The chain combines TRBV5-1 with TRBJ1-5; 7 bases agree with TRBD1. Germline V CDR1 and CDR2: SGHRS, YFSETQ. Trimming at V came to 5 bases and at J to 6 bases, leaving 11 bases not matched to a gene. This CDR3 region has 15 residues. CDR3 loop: CASSHTGESSQPQHF. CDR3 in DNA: TGCGCCAGCAGTCACACAGGGGAGAGTAGTCAGCCCCAGCATTTT.

For the CDR3, the DNA is TGTGCCAGCAGCTTAGGGACTAGCGGGGGCCACGCGTACCAAGAGACCCAGTACTTC. Its protein is CASSLGTSGGHAYQETQYF. The chain has TRBV7-7 and TRBJ2-5; TRBD2 agrees at 13 bases. V shed 1 base, J shed 0 bases, and the junction held 8 bases outside the gene matches. The V gene's germline CDR1 is SSHAT and CDR2 FNYEAQ (reference sequence). The CDR3 covers 19 residues.

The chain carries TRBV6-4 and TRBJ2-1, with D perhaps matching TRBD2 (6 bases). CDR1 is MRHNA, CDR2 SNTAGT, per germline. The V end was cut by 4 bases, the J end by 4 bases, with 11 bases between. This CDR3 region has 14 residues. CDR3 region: CASSARGGYNEQFF. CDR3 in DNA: TGTGCCAGCAGTGCGCGGGGAGGATACAATGAGCAGTTCTTC.

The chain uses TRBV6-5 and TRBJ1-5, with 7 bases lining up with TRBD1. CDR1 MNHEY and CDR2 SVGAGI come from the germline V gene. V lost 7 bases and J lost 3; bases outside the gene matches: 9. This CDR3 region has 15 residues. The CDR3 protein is CASKEGRGANQPQHF. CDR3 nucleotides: TGTGCCAGCAAGGAGGGCAGGGGGGCCAATCAGCCCCAGCATTTT.

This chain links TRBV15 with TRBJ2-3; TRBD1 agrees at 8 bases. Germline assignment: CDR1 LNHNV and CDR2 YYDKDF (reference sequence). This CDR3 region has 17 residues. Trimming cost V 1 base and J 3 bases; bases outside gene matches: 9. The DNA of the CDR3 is TGTGCCACCAGCAGAGCCGTCGGACAGGGTATGACAGATACGCAGTATTTT. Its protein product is CATSRAVGQGMTDTQYF.

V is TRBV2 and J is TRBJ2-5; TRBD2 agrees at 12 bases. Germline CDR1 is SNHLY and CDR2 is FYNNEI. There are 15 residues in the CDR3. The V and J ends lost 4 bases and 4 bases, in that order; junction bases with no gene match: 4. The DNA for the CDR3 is TGTGCCAGCAGTGTGACTAGCGGGGGTCTAGAGACCCAGTACTTC. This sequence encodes CASSVTSGGLETQYF.

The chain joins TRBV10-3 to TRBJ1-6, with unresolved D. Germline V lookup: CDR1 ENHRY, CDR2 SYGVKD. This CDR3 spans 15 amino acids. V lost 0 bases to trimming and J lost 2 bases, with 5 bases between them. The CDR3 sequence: CAISESAAYNSPLHF. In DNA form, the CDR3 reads TGTGCCATCAGTGAGTCGGCAGCCTATAATTCACCCCTCCACTTT.

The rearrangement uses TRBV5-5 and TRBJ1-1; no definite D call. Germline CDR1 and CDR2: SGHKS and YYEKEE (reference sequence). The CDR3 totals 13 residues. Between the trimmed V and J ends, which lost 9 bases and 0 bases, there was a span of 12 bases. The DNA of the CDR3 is TGTGCCACAACGTGGGCAATGAACACTGAAGCTTTCTTT. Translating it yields CATTWAMNTEAFF.

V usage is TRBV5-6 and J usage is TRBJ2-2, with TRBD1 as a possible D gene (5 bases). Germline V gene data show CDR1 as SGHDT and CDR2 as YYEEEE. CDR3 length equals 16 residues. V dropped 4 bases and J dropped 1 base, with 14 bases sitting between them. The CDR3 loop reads CASSHLTELNTGELFF. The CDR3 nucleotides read TGTGCCAGCAGCCACCTGACAGAATTGAACACCGGGGAGCTGTTTTTT.

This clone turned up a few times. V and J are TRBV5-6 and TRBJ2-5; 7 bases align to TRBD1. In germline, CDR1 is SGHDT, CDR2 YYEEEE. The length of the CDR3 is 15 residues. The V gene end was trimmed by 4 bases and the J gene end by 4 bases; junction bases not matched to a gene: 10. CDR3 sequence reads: CASSARPGQRETQYF. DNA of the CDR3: TGTGCCAGCAGCGCGCGCCCGGGACAGCGAGAGACCCAGTACTTC.

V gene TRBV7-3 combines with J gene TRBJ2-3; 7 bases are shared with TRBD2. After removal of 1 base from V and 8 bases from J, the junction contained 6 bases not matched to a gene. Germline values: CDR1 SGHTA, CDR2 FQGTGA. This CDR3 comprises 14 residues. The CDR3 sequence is CASSLMGSGATQYF. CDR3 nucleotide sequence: TGTGCCAGCAGCTTAATGGGAAGCGGGGCTACGCAGTATTTT.

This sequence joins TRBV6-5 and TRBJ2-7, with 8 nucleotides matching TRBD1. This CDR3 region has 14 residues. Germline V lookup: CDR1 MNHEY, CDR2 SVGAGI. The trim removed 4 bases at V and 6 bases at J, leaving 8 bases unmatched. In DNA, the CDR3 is TGTGCCAGCAGTTCGACAGGGGCCGAACCCGAGCAGTACTTC. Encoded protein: CASSSTGAEPEQYF.

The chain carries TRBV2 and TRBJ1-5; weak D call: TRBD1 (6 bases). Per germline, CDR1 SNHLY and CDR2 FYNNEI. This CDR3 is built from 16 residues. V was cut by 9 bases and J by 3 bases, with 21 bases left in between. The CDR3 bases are TGTGCCAGGGGACATTTGGGAAAGGGATCCAATCAGCCCCAGCATTTT. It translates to CARGHLGKGSNQPQHF.

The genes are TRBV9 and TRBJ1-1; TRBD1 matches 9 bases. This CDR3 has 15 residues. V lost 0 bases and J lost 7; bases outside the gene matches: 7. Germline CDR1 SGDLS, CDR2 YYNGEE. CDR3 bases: TGTGCCAGCAGCGTAGAGGGACAGGGTTTCGATGAAGCTTTCTTT. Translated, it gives CASSVEGQGFDEAFF. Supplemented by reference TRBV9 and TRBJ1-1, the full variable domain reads DSGVTQTPKHLITATGQRVTLRCSPRSGDLSVYWYQQSLDQGLQFLIQYYNGEERAKGNILERFSAQQFPDLHSELNLSSLELGDSALYFCASSVEGQGFDEAFFGQGTRLTVV.

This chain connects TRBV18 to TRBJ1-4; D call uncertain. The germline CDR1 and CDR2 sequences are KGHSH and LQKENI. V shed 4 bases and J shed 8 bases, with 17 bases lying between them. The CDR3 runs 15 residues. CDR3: CASSLRNLSKEKLFF. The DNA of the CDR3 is TGTGCCAGCTCACTAAGAAACCTGAGTAAGGAAAAACTGTTTTTT.

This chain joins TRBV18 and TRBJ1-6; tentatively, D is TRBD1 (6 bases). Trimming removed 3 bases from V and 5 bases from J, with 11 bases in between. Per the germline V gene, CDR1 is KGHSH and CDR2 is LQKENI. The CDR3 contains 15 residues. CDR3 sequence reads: CASSPNRADNSPLHF. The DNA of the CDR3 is TGTGCCAGCTCACCCAACAGGGCCGATAATTCACCCCTCCACTTT. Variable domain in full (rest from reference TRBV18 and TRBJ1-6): NAGVMQNPRHLVRRRGQEARLRCSPMKGHSHVYWYRQLPEEGLKFMVYLQKENIIDESGMPKERFSAEFPKEGPSILRIQQVVRGDSAAYFCASSPNRADNSPLHFGNGTRLTVT.

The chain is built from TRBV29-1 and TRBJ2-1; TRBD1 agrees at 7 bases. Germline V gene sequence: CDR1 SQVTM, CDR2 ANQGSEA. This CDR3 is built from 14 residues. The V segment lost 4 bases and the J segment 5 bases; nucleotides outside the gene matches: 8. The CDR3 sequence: CSVGKGARDNEQFF. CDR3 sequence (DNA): TGCAGCGTTGGTAAGGGGGCCAGGGACAATGAGCAGTTCTTC.

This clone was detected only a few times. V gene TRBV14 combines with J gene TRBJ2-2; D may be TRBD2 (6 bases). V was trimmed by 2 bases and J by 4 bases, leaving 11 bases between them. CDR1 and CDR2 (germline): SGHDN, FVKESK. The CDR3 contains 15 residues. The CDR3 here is CASSQYRAGTGELFF. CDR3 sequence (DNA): TGTGCCAGCAGCCAATATCGAGCGGGCACCGGGGAGCTGTTTTTT.

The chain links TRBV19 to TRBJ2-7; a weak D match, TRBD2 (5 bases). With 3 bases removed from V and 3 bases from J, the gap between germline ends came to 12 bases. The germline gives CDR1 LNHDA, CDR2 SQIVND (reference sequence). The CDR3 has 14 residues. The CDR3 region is CASSINPGSYEQYF. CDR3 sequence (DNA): TGTGCCAGTAGTATTAATCCGGGAAGCTACGAGCAGTACTTC.

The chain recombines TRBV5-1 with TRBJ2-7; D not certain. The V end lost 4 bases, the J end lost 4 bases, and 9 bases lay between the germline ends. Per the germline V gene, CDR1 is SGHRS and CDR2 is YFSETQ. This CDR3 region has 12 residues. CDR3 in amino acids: CASSPSGYEQYV. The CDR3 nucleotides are TGCGCCAGCAGCCCCTCGGGTTACGAGCAGTACGTC.

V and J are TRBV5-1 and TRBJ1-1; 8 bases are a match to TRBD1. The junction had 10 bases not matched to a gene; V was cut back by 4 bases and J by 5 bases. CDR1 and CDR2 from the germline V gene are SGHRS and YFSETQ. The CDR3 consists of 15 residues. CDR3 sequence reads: CASSRDRGLGTEAFF. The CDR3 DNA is TGCGCCAGCAGCCGAGACAGGGGCTTAGGGACTGAAGCTTTCTTT.

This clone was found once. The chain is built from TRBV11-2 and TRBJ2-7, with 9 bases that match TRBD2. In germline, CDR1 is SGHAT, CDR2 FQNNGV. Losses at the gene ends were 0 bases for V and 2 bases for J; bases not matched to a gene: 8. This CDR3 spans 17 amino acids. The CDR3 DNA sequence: TGTGCCAGCAGCTTAGATAGTTCGGCTAGCGGGGCCTACGAGCAGTACTTC. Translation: CASSLDSSASGAYEQYF. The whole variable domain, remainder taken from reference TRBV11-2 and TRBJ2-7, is EAGVAQSPRYKIIEKRQSVAFWCNPISGHATLYWYQQILGQGPKLLIQFQNNGVVDDSQLPKDRFSAERLKGVDSTLKIQPAKLEDSAVYLCASSLDSSASGAYEQYFGPGTRLTVT.

This chain's CDR3 is CASSQVGVTNEKLFF. CDR3 DNA: TGCGCCAGCAGCCAAGTCGGGGTAACTAATGAAAAACTGTTTTTT. The gene calls are TRBV4-1 and TRBJ1-4, with D unclear. V dropped 1 base and J dropped 1 base, with 7 bases sitting between them. CDR3 length: 15 amino acids. CDR1 and CDR2 (germline): MGHRA, YSYEKL.

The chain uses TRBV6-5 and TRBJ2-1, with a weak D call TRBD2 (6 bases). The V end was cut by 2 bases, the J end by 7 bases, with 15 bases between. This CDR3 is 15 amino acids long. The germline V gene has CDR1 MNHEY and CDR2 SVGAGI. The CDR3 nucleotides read TGTGCCAGCAGTTACCGGGGGTTTGATAGGAATGAGCAGTTCTTC. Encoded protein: CASSYRGFDRNEQFF.

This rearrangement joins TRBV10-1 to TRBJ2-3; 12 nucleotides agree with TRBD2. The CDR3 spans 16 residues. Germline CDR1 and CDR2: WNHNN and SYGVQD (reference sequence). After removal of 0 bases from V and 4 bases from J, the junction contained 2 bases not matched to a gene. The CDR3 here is CASSESTSGGSDTQYF. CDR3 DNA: TGCGCCAGCAGTGAGTCGACTAGCGGGGGATCAGATACGCAGTATTTT.

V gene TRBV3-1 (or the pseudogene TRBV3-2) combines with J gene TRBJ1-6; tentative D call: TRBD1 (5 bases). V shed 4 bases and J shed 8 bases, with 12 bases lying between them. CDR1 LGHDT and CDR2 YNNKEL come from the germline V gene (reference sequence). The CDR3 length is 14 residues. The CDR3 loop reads CASSLKGSDSPLHF. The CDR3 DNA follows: TGTGCCAGCAGCCTTAAGGGGTCGGATTCACCCCTCCACTTT.